The rows below give T cell receptor beta chains drawn from one sample of a study of early T cells in non-severe SARS-CoV-2 infection. TCRdb analysed the 5' RACE reads with MiXCR anew, one entry per CDR3 protein. This table has tens of thousands of distinct CDR3 sequences, 10% appearing once. The sequencing used whole blood, collected at baseline. These receptors all stem from an adult who was a healthcare worker with PCR-confirmed SARS-CoV-2 infection or an uninfected control (not recorded which). The CDR3 runs from the conserved cysteine through the conserved F or W. D genes are given only for firm matches. Clone size appears in some rows only: once, few, many, or a class for an expanded clone.

v_gene	j_gene	d_gene	abundance	CDR3nt	CDR3aa
TRBV28	TRBJ1-5	.	many	TGTGCCAGCAGTTTAAAAAGCAATCAGCCCCAGCATTTT	CASSLKSNQPQHF
TRBV20-1	TRBJ2-3	TRBD1	.	TGCAGTGCTATTCCCCCCACAGGGGGGACAGATACGCAGTATTTT	CSAIPPTGGTDTQYF
TRBV24-1	TRBJ2-1	TRBD1	many	TGTGCCACCAGTGATTTTAGCCGAGACAGGGGGTCTAATGAGCAGTTCTTC	CATSDFSRDRGSNEQFF
TRBV6-5	TRBJ2-5	TRBD2	.	TGTGCCAGCAGCCGACTAGCGGGGTTCCAAGAGACCCAGTACTTC	CASSRLAGFQETQYF
TRBV5-1	TRBJ2-3	TRBD1	.	TGCGCCAGCAGCGTGGGACAGGAGGGAGTGGATACGCAGTATTTT	CASSVGQEGVDTQYF
TRBV20-1	TRBJ1-6	TRBD1	many	TGCAGTGCTAGAGCTGTCGGCGGGACAGGTCAATTTGGGAATTCACCCCTCCACTTT	CSARAVGGTGQFGNSPLHF
TRBV7-2	TRBJ2-7	TRBD2	many	TGTGCCAGCAGCCCCAGGACTAGCGGCTACGAGCAGTACTTC	CASSPRTSGYEQYF
TRBV7-2	TRBJ2-7	.	few	TGTGCCAGCAGCTTAAGGGTCCGATTCGAGCAGTACTTC	CASSLRVRFEQYF
TRBV5-1	TRBJ2-3	TRBD1	once	TGCGCCAGCAGCTACGGACAGGGATTCATTGCAGATACGCAGTATTTT	CASSYGQGFIADTQYF
TRBV24-1	TRBJ2-1	TRBD2	many	TGTGCCACCAGTGACCCTAGCGGTAGCTCCTACAATGAGCAGTTCTTC	CATSDPSGSSYNEQFF
TRBV29-1	TRBJ2-5	TRBD2	many	TGCAGCGTTGGAGGCCTAGCGGGAGTAGGAGAGACCCAGTACTTC	CSVGGLAGVGETQYF
TRBV20-1	TRBJ2-5	TRBD2	few	TGCAGTGCGGGAACCACTAGCGGGAGAGAGACCCAGTACTTC	CSAGTTSGRETQYF
TRBV7-8	TRBJ1-1	.	.	TGTGCCAGCAGCTTAAAGCTAGGGAACACTGAAGCTTTCTTT	CASSLKLGNTEAFF
TRBV7-2	TRBJ2-1	TRBD2	many	TGTGCCAGCAGCACCTGGACTAGCGGGAGTTTCTACAATGAGCAGTTCTTC	CASSTWTSGSFYNEQFF
TRBV10-3	TRBJ1-5	.	.	TGTGCCACCGCAACGGTAGGGAGTCAGCCCCAGCATTTT	CATATVGSQPQHF
TRBV4-3	TRBJ2-5	.	few	TGCGCCAGCAGCCGCGGGGACAGACAAGAGACCCAGTACTTC	CASSRGDRQETQYF
TRBV20-1	TRBJ1-3	.	few	TGCAGTGCTAGAGCGACAGTGGCTGGAAACACCATATATTTT	CSARATVAGNTIYF
TRBV27	TRBJ2-1	TRBD2	many	TGTGCCAGCAGTTTAAGGCTAGCGGGCAGTGAGCAGTTCTTC	CASSLRLAGSEQFF
TRBV5-1	TRBJ2-3	.	many	TGCGCCAGCAGCCCCGAGGGCAGTTTCTTCACAGATACGCAGTATTTT	CASSPEGSFFTDTQYF
TRBV24-1	TRBJ2-2	.	.	TGTGCCACCAGCCGAGACAGTCAGGGCACCGGGGAGCTGTTTTTT	CATSRDSQGTGELFF
TRBV10-3	TRBJ2-7	TRBD2	few	TGTGCCATCAGCATCAGGACTAGCGAGGGTGAGCAGTACTTC	CAISIRTSEGEQYF
TRBV6-2/TRBV6-3	TRBJ2-7	TRBD2	many	TGTGCCAGCAGTTACCCCGGGACTAGCTATGAGCAGTACTTC	CASSYPGTSYEQYF
TRBV29-1	TRBJ2-7	.	few	TGCAGCGTTACCCTGACTGGCTCCTACGAGCAGTACTTC	CSVTLTGSYEQYF
TRBV5-4	TRBJ2-7	TRBD2	.	TGTGCCAGCGGGCTAGCGGGATCGTACGAGCAGTACTTC	CASGLAGSYEQYF
TRBV3-1	TRBJ1-1	.	many	TGTGCCAGCAGCCCGTACGGGGCGAGTAACACTGAAGCTTTCTTT	CASSPYGASNTEAFF